This entry lists 21 T cell receptor beta chains sequenced from one sample in a study of T cells in Graves' hyperthyroidism and ophthalmopathy. Amplified TCR beta CDR3 regions came from RNA transcripts. A set of HTBI primers served as the primers for a first-round RT-PCR of the TCR CDR3. One entry per CDR3 protein results from TCRdb running MiXCR on the multiplex PCR reads. The sample includes a few hundred thousand distinct CDR3 sequences, 15% to 17% of them seen just once. The specimen sequenced was blood. All receptors come from a woman aged 25 to 45 with Graves' hyperthyroidism.

As concerns this clonotype: Being one base from a much bigger clone, this may be a read error. The V and J genes are TRBV7-8 and TRBJ2-2, with 14 positions matching TRBD2. The germline V gene encodes CDR1 SGHVS and CDR2 FQNEAQ. The CDR3 sequence is 17 residues long. The CDR3 bases are TGTGCCAGCAGCTTCCCGGGACTAGCGGGAGTGATCGGGGAGCCGTTTTTT. It specifies CASSFPGLAGVIGEPFF.

This clonotype has just one count. Compared with germline, one end of the junction differs, possibly owing to a read error. The J gene is TRBJ2-3, the V gene TRBV5-1, with 9 bases aligning to TRBD2. Germline V gives CDR1 SGHRS, CDR2 YFSETQ. CDR3 length: 17 amino acids. Here the CDR3 reads CASSLEASGASTDTQYF. The CDR3 nucleotides read TGTGCCAGCAGCTTGGAGGCTAGCGGGGCAAGCACAGATACGCAGTATTTT.

This clonotype was detected only a few times. This chain uses TRBV29-1 with TRBJ2-1, with TRBD2 identical over 7 bases. Germline values: CDR1 SQVTM, CDR2 ANQGSEA. The trim removed 8 bases at V and 6 bases at J, leaving 13 bases unmatched. This CDR3 spans 14 amino acids. The CDR3 nucleotides are TGCAGCACCGCTTTAGAGGGAGGGCCCAATGAGCAGTTCTTC. Its protein product is CSTALEGGPNEQFF.

This clonotype showed up many times. The chain is built from TRBV3-1 and TRBJ2-3; 9 nucleotides line up with TRBD1. The junction had 8 bases not matched to a gene; V was cut back by 2 bases and J by 5 bases. This CDR3 contains 16 residues. Germline CDR1 and CDR2: LGHDT and YNNKEL (reference sequence). The CDR3 nucleotides are TGTGCCAGCAGCCAAACTACAGGGGGCGCGGTAGATACGCAGTATTTT. Protein: CASSQTTGGAVDTQYF.

This clonotype was found many times. Here the CDR3 DNA reads TGCGCCAGCAGCGTAACCGGGACTAGCAACTACGAGCAGTACTTC. It is translated as CASSVTGTSNYEQYF. The chain joins TRBV5-1 to TRBJ2-7; 9 bases line up with TRBD2. Germline V gene data show CDR1 as SGHRS and CDR2 as YFSETQ. The CDR3 loop spans 15 amino acids. Trimming cost V 4 bases and J 3 bases; bases outside gene matches: 8.

This clonotype occurred a few times. This rearrangement joins TRBV5-8 to TRBJ1-1; unclear D gene. Germline CDR1 and CDR2: SGHTS and YDEGEE. The V and J ends lost 0 bases and 3 bases respectively, with 12 bases between them. The CDR3 is 15 residues long. In DNA, the CDR3 is TGTGCCAGCAGCTTGGCTTCGGGTGTGGACACTGAAGCTTTCTTT. Protein sequence: CASSLASGVDTEAFF.

This clonotype was found a few times. The chain has TRBV7-2 and TRBJ1-2; D might be TRBD1 (6 bases). Trimming pared 5 bases from V and 1 base from J, leaving 11 bases between. The CDR3 covers 14 residues. Germline-derived CDR1 and CDR2 are SGHTA and FQGNSA. The CDR3 region is CASSRRTDNYGYTF. The CDR3 DNA follows: TGTGCCAGCAGCCGGCGGACAGATAACTATGGCTACACCTTC.

This chain links TRBV2 with TRBJ2-7; TRBD2 aligns across 10 bases. V shed 10 bases and J 5 bases; nucleotides not matched to a gene: 14. CDR1 and CDR2 from the germline V gene are SNHLY and FYNNEI. This CDR3 is 15 amino acids long. The CDR3 nucleotides are TGTGCCAACAGCCCCGGACTAGCGGCGTCCCACGAGCAGTACTTC. Encoded protein: CANSPGLAASHEQYF. Filled out from reference TRBV2 and TRBJ2-7, the complete variable domain reads EPEVTQTPSHQVTQMGQEVILRCVPISNHLYFYWYRQILGQKVEFLVSFYNNEISEKSEIFDDQFSVERPDGSNFTLKIRSTKLEDSAMYFCANSPGLAASHEQYFGPGTRLTVT.

This clonotype occurred a few times. The chain couples TRBV7-2 to TRBJ2-1; D unresolved. Trimming cost V 5 bases and J 8 bases, with 10 bases left between them. Looked up from germline, CDR1 is SGHTA and CDR2 is FQGNSA. The CDR3 extends over 12 amino acids. CDR3 amino acids: CASSVRWDEQFF. The DNA of the CDR3 is TGTGCCAGCAGCGTCAGGTGGGATGAGCAGTTCTTC.

The chain combines TRBV6-1 with TRBJ1-6; tentative D call: TRBD1 (5 bases). The V and J ends lost 7 bases and 7 bases respectively, with 20 bases between them. In germline, CDR1 is MNHNS, CDR2 SASEGT. This CDR3 is 16 amino acids long. The CDR3 sequence: CASTEPGASGNSPLHF. The CDR3 DNA sequence: TGTGCCAGCACCGAGCCCGGGGCATCCGGCAATTCACCCCTCCACTTT.

Ten or more counts support this clonotype. V is TRBV3-1 and J is TRBJ1-1; possible D gene TRBD1, 6 bases. The CDR3 has 14 amino acids. Germline V gives CDR1 LGHDT, CDR2 YNNKEL (reference sequence). Between the trimmed V and J ends, which lost 3 bases and 1 base, there was a span of 9 bases. CDR3 in amino acids: CASSQGASNTEAFF. In DNA, the CDR3 is TGTGCCAGCAGCCAGGGGGCGTCGAACACTGAAGCTTTCTTT.

This clonotype has a count of ten or more. V is TRBV6-1 and J is TRBJ2-3, with a tentative D call TRBD2 (5 bases). CDR3 length equals 15 residues. CDR1 is MNHNS, CDR2 SASEGT, per germline. Trimming removed 6 bases at V and 1 base at J, with 14 bases between. CDR3: CASSPGRGRTDTQYF. DNA of the CDR3: TGTGCCAGCAGCCCTGGGAGAGGACGCACAGATACGCAGTATTTT.

The table lists this clonotype with many counts. The V gene is TRBV6-5, the J gene TRBJ2-5; 7 nucleotides line up with TRBD1. The CDR3 consists of 16 residues. CDR1 and CDR2 from the germline V gene are MNHEY and SVGAGI. J was trimmed by 4 bases and V by 6 bases; bases with no gene match: 14. CDR3 amino acids: CASSRPGLGGGETQYF. The CDR3 nucleotides read TGTGCCAGCAGCCGCCCGGGTTTAGGGGGCGGAGAGACCCAGTACTTC.

This clonotype was recorded a few times. This chain joins TRBV9 and TRBJ2-1; TRBD2 agrees at 14 bases. CDR3 size: 17 residues. V gave up 3 bases and J gave up 3 bases; unmatched junction bases: 5. The germline CDR1 and CDR2 sequences are SGDLS and YYNGEE. For the CDR3, the DNA is TGTGCCAGCAGCGCGGGACTAGCGGGAGTATACTACAATGAGCAGTTCTTC. Its translation is CASSAGLAGVYYNEQFF.

The V gene is TRBV6-5, the J gene TRBJ1-4; the match to TRBD1 covers 7 bases. CDR1 is MNHEY, CDR2 SVGAGI, per germline. The CDR3 length is 15 residues. The J segment lost 7 bases and the V segment lost 2 bases, leaving 7 bases of the junction unmatched. As DNA, the CDR3 is TGTGCCAGCAGTTACGAAGGGGGCGCGCGTGAAAAACTGTTTTTT. Amino acids: CASSYEGGAREKLFF.

V usage is TRBV30 and J usage is TRBJ2-7; a possible D gene is TRBD2 (6 bases). Germline V CDR1 and CDR2: GTSNPN, SVGIG (reference sequence). V dropped 2 bases and J dropped 3 bases, with 8 bases sitting between them. The CDR3 runs 12 residues. This CDR3 is CAWSPGLYEQYF. CDR3 nucleotide sequence: TGTGCCTGGAGTCCGGGACTCTACGAGCAGTACTTC. The whole variable domain, remainder taken from reference TRBV30 and TRBJ2-7, is SQTIHQWPATLVQPVGSPLSLECTVEGTSNPNLYWYRQAAGRGLQLLFYSVGIGQISSEVPQNLSASRPQDRQFILSSKKLLLSDSGFYLCAWSPGLYEQYFGPGTRLTVT.

The CDR3 coding sequence is TGCGCCAGCAGCTTGGAGGTACTTATCTCCTACGAGCAGTACTTC. Amino acids: CASSLEVLISYEQYF. This chain links TRBV5-1 with TRBJ2-7; D ambiguous. This CDR3 contains 15 residues. Germline CDR1 SGHRS, CDR2 YFSETQ. Trimming took 0 bases from V and 0 from J, leaving 10 bases between them.

This clonotype was seen ten or more times. The chain combines TRBV6-1 with TRBJ2-5; the D is unclear. CDR3 length: 12 amino acids. The V end lost 7 bases, the J end lost 5 bases, and 11 bases lay between the germline ends. Germline CDR1 reads MNHNS; CDR2 reads SASEGT. CDR3 sequence reads: CASTHAGETQYF. For the CDR3, the DNA is TGTGCCAGCACCCATGCTGGCGAGACCCAGTACTTC.

This clonotype appeared a single time. A much larger clone is a single base away; this may be a read error. V gene TRBV4-1 combines with J gene TRBJ2-3, with TRBD1 as a possible D gene (5 bases). The V gene's germline CDR1 is MGHRA and CDR2 YSYEKL. The CDR3 has 14 residues. Here the CDR3 DNA reads TGCGCCAGCAGCCAAGATACCCAGACAGATACGCGGTATTTT. Protein sequence: CASSQDTQTDTRYF.

Many counts were recorded for this clonotype. V and J are TRBV20-1 and TRBJ2-1; a weak D match, TRBD1 (5 bases). Germline V CDR1 and CDR2: DFQATT, SNEGSKA (reference sequence). The CDR3 spans 13 residues. Trimming stripped 3 bases from V and 9 bases from J, with 15 bases between. This chain's CDR3 is CSARVQVDSEQFF. For the CDR3, the DNA is TGCAGTGCTAGGGTACAGGTTGACAGTGAGCAGTTCTTC.

There are a few counts of this clonotype. This chain uses TRBV11-2 with TRBJ2-5; TRBD2 matches at 12 bases. This CDR3 is built from 18 residues. Per the germline V gene, CDR1 is SGHAT and CDR2 is FQNNGV. V lost 2 bases, J lost 2 bases, and 9 bases stayed unmatched. CDR3 in amino acids: CASSLTLAGGPIQETQYF. The CDR3, as DNA: TGTGCCAGCAGCTTAACACTAGCGGGAGGCCCAATTCAAGAGACCCAGTACTTC.